Below, 11 T cell receptor beta chains from the same sample are listed, as sequenced in a study of T cell responses to AZD1222 COVID-19 vaccine. Profiling relied on immunoSEQ multiplex PCR, and the TCRdb table lists in-frame clones only, not all of them. Among approximately 110,000 clones listed, 90% to 95% were seen once. Material: peripheral blood, obtained on day 0 of AZD1222 vaccination. Receptors were obtained from an adult in good health.

The CDR3 sequence is CASRTRQANEKLFF. CDR3 DNA sequence: TGTGCCAGCAGAACCCGACAGGCTAATGAAAAACTGTTTTTT. This chain connects TRBV13 to TRBJ1-4; a possible D gene is TRBD1 (6 bases). Trimming removed 6 bases from V and 3 bases from J, with 11 bases in between. The CDR3 extends over 14 amino acids. The germline V gene has CDR1 PRHDT and CDR2 FYEKMQ (reference sequence). Looking up the rest from reference TRBV13 and TRBJ1-4 gives the full variable domain: AAGVIQSPRHLIKEKRETATLKCYPIPRHDTVYWYQQGPGQDPQFLISFYEKMQSDKGSIPDRFSAQQFSDYHSELNMSSLELGDSALYFCASRTRQANEKLFFGSGTQLSVL.

J is TRBJ2-7 and V is TRBV11-2; 8 bases are shared with TRBD1. The V gene end was trimmed by 4 bases and the J gene end by 5 bases; junction bases not matched to a gene: 10. Germline V gives CDR1 SGHAT, CDR2 FQNNGV. The CDR3 extends over 15 amino acids. The CDR3 sequence is CASSSRQGYKHEQYF. The CDR3 coding sequence is TGTGCCAGCAGCTCCAGACAGGGGTATAAGCACGAGCAGTACTTC. Full variable domain (remainder filled in from reference TRBV11-2 and TRBJ2-7): EAGVAQSPRYKIIEKRQSVAFWCNPISGHATLYWYQQILGQGPKLLIQFQNNGVVDDSQLPKDRFSAERLKGVDSTLKIQPAKLEDSAVYLCASSSRQGYKHEQYFGPGTRLTVT.

The rearrangement uses TRBV10-3 and TRBJ2-2; D may correspond to TRBD1 or TRBD2 (5 bases each). Germline values: CDR1 ENHRY, CDR2 SYGVKD. CDR3 length: 16 amino acids. V shed 8 bases and J shed 2 bases, with 18 bases lying between them. CDR3 sequence (DNA): TGTGCCATCTTTGCCGGGACGGGCATCAACACCGGGGAGCTGTTTTTT. It specifies CAIFAGTGINTGELFF.

The V and J genes are TRBV18 and TRBJ1-1; D is unresolved. Germline V lookup: CDR1 KGHSH, CDR2 LQKENI. The CDR3 spans 12 residues. V lost 3 bases and J 7 bases, leaving 9 bases between the germline ends. The chain's CDR3 is CASSPAGGEAFF. The CDR3 DNA reads as TGTGCCAGCTCACCCGCTGGTGGTGAAGCTTTCTTT. Full variable domain (missing parts from reference TRBV18 and TRBJ1-1): NAGVMQNPRHLVRRRGQEARLRCSPMKGHSHVYWYRQLPEEGLKFMVYLQKENIIDESGMPKERFSAEFPKEGPSILRIQQVVRGDSAAYFCASSPAGGEAFFGQGTRLTVV.

The chain employs TRBV25-1 and TRBJ1-2; D remains ambiguous. V gave up 2 bases and J gave up 7 bases, with 14 bases separating them. The CDR3 has 14 amino acids. Germline V gene data show CDR1 as MGHDK and CDR2 as SYGVNS. The CDR3 spells CASSERARVGGYTF. DNA of the CDR3: TGTGCCAGCAGTGAACGGGCACGGGTCGGTGGCTACACCTTC.

The chain carries TRBV9 and TRBJ2-1; no reliable D call. Trimming shortened V by 0 bases and J by 7 bases, and 11 bases separated the two germline ends. This CDR3 region has 14 residues. The germline V gene encodes CDR1 SGDLS and CDR2 YYNGEE. CDR3 protein: CASSVDPFPNEQFF. The CDR3 nucleotides are TGTGCCAGCAGCGTAGATCCATTCCCTAATGAGCAGTTCTTC. The entire variable domain, with the rest obtained from reference TRBV9 and TRBJ2-1, is as follows: DSGVTQTPKHLITATGQRVTLRCSPRSGDLSVYWYQQSLDQGLQFLIQYYNGEERAKGNILERFSAQQFPDLHSELNLSSLELGDSALYFCASSVDPFPNEQFFGPGTRLTVL.

This chain links TRBV6-2 or TRBV6-3 with TRBJ1-5; a weak D match, TRBD1 (6 bases). V shed 2 bases and J shed 6 bases, with 11 bases lying between them. This CDR3 has 14 residues. The germline gives CDR1 MNHEY, CDR2 SVGEGT. This chain's CDR3 is CASSYGGRIQPQHF. The CDR3 nucleotides read TGTGCCAGCAGTTACGGGGGGCGCATTCAGCCCCAGCATTTT.

A few counts support this clone. The chain carries TRBV6-2 or TRBV6-3 and TRBJ1-2; D may be TRBD1 (5 bases). V lost 4 bases and J 6 bases, leaving 15 bases between the germline ends. Germline CDR1 reads MNHEY; CDR2 reads SVGEGT. The CDR3 runs to 14 residues. CDR3: CASSLGRVSDGYTF. The CDR3 coding sequence is TGTGCCAGCAGTTTGGGCAGGGTATCGGATGGCTACACCTTC.

The rearrangement joins TRBV2 to TRBJ1-6, with no clear D. The ends were cut back, 4 bases at V and 7 bases at J, with 14 bases in the middle. In germline, CDR1 is SNHLY, CDR2 FYNNEI. The CDR3 extends over 15 amino acids. The chain's CDR3 is CASSVTYALNSPLHF. CDR3 DNA: TGTGCCAGCAGTGTAACCTACGCCTTGAATTCACCCCTCCACTTT.

The genes are TRBV27 and TRBJ2-5, with TRBD1 matching 9 bases. With V trimmed by 8 bases and J by 5 bases, 12 bases remained unmatched. Germline-derived CDR1 and CDR2 are MNHEY and SMNVEV (reference sequence). CDR3 length: 15 amino acids. CDR3 coding DNA: TGTGCCAGCTGGGTTACGGGGACAGGGTACGAGACCCAGTACTTC. This gives the protein CASWVTGTGYETQYF.

The chain employs TRBV28 and TRBJ2-7; D may be TRBD2 (5 bases). The CDR3 is made up of 18 amino acids. Germline-derived CDR1 and CDR2 are MDHEN and SYDVKM. Between the trimmed V and J ends, which lost 6 bases and 3 bases, there was a span of 27 bases. The CDR3 DNA is TGTGCCAGCAGGCCGCCGTGGACTCCGTATGATTTAGGCTACGAGCAGTACTTC. Encoded protein: CASRPPWTPYDLGYEQYF.